These 8 T cell receptor beta chains share one sample of origin, sequenced in a study of blood T cell repertoires in COVID-19. The assay was immunoSEQ multiplex PCR, and TCRdb's table has in-frame clones only and misses some. The sample consists of approximately 54,000 clones, over 90% of them appearing once. The sample comprised peripheral blood. The receptor source for this set is a man aged 45-65 years with acute or convalescent COVID-19.

In this sample, this clone turned up once. The chain links TRBV3-1 (or the pseudogene TRBV3-2) to TRBJ1-3, with 9 nucleotides matching TRBD1. J lost 9 bases, V lost 6 bases, and 6 bases had no gene match. The CDR3 totals 13 residues. The germline V gene has CDR1 LGHDT and CDR2 YNNKEL (reference sequence). This CDR3 reads CASSRTGVTTIYF. CDR3 sequence (DNA): TGTGCCAGCAGTCGGACAGGGGTTACCACCATATATTTT.

The genes are TRBV5-1 and TRBJ2-5; 13 nucleotides align to TRBD2. Germline V gene lookup returns CDR1 SGHRS and CDR2 YFSETQ. This CDR3 comprises 17 residues. J lost 1 base, V lost 7 bases, and 10 bases had no gene match. The CDR3 sequence is CASCTGTSGTLQETQYF. The CDR3 DNA reads as TGCGCCAGCTGCACCGGGACTAGCGGGACCCTCCAAGAGACCCAGTACTTC.

The gene calls are TRBV30 and TRBJ1-2, with 8 bases identical to TRBD1. Per germline, CDR1 GTSNPN and CDR2 SVGIG (reference sequence). V trimming: 1 base; J trimming: 8 bases; junction bases outside the gene matches: 6. The CDR3 length is 13 residues. DNA for the CDR3: TGTGCCTGGAGTGAGAGGACAGGGATCGGCTACACCTTC. This gives the protein CAWSERTGIGYTF.

The V and J genes are TRBV21-1 and TRBJ2-1; the table assigns TRBD2, which was not confirmed against the DNA. TRBV21-1 is described as a pseudogene. The CDR3 is made up of 16 amino acids. CDR3 sequence reads: CASSTGRGSTYNEQFF. The DNA for the CDR3 is TGTGCCAGCAGCACCGGACGGGGTTCGACCTACAATGAGCAGTTCTTC.

The chain combines TRBV2 with TRBJ1-1, with D maybe TRBD1 (5 bases). Trimming stripped 4 bases from V and 8 bases from J, with 14 bases between. The V gene's germline CDR1 is SNHLY and CDR2 FYNNEI. This CDR3 comprises 13 residues. The CDR3 loop is CASSVSPRGEAFF. For the CDR3, the DNA is TGTGCCAGCAGTGTAAGTCCCCGGGGGGAAGCTTTCTTT.

The chain has TRBV6-5 and TRBJ2-1; 13 bases are shared with TRBD2. V was pared by 2 bases and J by 7 bases, with 5 bases of the junction left unmatched. Germline assignment: CDR1 MNHEY and CDR2 SVGAGI. The CDR3 is 16 residues long. CDR3 protein: CASSYRTSGRGNEQFF. CDR3 sequence (DNA): TGTGCCAGCAGTTACCGGACTAGCGGGAGAGGAAATGAGCAGTTCTTC.

The chain carries TRBV13 and TRBJ2-7; no clear D gene. This CDR3 contains 14 residues. V was cut by 3 bases and J by 5 bases, with 14 bases left in between. Per germline, CDR1 PRHDT and CDR2 FYEKMQ (reference sequence). Written as DNA, the CDR3 is TGTGCCAGCAGCTTGCGCCGGCGCGCGGACGAGCAGTACTTC. Translating gives CASSLRRRADEQYF.

In this sample, this clone turned up once. V and J are TRBV7-2 and TRBJ2-3, with D perhaps matching TRBD1 (7 bases). V lost 4 bases and J 8 bases, leaving 16 bases between the germline ends. CDR3 size: 14 residues. CDR1 and CDR2 (germline): SGHTA, FQGNSA. The CDR3 nucleotides read TGTGCCAGCAGCTACGCAGGGGGGCAAAGTACGCAGTATTTT. Its translation is CASSYAGGQSTQYF.